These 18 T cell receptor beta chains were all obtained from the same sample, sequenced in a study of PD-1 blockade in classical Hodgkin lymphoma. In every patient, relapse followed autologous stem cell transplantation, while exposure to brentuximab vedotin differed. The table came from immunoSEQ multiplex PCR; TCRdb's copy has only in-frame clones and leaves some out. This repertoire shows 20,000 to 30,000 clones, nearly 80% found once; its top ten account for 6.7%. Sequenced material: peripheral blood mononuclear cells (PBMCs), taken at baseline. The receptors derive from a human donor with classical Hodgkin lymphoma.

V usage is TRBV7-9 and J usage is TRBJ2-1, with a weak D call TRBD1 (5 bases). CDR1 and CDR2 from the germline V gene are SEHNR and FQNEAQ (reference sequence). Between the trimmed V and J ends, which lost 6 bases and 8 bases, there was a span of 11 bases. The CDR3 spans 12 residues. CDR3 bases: TGTGCCAGCAGTTACGCAGGGTATGAGCAGTTCTTC. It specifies CASSYAGYEQFF.

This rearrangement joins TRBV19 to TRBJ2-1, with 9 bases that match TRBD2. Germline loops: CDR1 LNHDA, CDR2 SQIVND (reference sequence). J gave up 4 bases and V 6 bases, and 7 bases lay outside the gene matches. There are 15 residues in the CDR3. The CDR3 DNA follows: TGTGCCAGTAGAAACGTCGCGGGGGGGTACAATGAGCAGTTCTTC. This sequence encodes CASRNVAGGYNEQFF.

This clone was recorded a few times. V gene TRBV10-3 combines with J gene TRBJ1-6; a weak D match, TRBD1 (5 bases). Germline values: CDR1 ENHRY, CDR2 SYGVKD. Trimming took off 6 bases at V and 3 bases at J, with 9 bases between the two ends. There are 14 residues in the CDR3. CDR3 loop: CAIRQDGYNSPLHF. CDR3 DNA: TGTGCCATCAGACAGGACGGCTATAATTCACCCCTCCACTTT.

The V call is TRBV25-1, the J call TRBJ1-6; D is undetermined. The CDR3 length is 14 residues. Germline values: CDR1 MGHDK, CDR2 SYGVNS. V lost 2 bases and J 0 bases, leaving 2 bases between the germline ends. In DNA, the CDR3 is TGTGCCAGCAGTGAACGCTCCTATAATTCACCCCTCCACTTT. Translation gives CASSERSYNSPLHF.

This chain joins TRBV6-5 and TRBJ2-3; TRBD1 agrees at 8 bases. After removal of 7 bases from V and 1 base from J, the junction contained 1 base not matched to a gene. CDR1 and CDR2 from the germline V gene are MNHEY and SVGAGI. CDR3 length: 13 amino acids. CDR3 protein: CASKQGGTDTQYF. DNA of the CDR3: TGTGCCAGCAAACAGGGGGGCACAGATACGCAGTATTTT.

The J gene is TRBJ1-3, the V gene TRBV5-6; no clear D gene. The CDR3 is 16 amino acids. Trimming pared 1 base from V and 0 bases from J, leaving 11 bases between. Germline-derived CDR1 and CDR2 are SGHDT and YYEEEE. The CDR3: CASSLTGRNSGNTIYF. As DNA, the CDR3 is TGTGCCAGCAGCTTGACGGGCAGGAACTCTGGAAACACCATATATTTT.

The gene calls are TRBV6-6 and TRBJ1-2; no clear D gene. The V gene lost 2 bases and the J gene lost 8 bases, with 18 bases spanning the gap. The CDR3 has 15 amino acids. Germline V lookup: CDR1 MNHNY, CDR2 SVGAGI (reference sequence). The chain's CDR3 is CASSYRKDRGQGYTF. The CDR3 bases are TGTGCCAGCAGTTACCGCAAAGATAGAGGGCAGGGCTACACCTTC.

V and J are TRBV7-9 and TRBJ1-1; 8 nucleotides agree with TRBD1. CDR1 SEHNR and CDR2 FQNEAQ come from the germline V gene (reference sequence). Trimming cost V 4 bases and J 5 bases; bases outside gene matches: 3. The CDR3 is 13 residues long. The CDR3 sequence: CASSYQGATEAFF. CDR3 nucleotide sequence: TGTGCCAGCAGCTACCAGGGGGCGACTGAAGCTTTCTTT.

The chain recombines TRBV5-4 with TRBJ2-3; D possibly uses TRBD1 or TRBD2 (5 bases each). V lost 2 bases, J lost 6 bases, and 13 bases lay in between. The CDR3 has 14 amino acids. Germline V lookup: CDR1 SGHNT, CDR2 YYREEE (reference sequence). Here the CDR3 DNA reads TGTGCCAGCAGCTTCGGGTCAGGGAGTGATACGCAGTATTTT. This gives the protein CASSFGSGSDTQYF.

In DNA, the CDR3 is TGTGCCAGCAGTTTAAGGGTAGGACAAAACACCGGGGAGCTGTTTTTT. Protein sequence: CASSLRVGQNTGELFF. This chain uses TRBV27 with TRBJ2-2; possibly TRBD1 for D (5 bases). This CDR3 region has 16 residues. CDR1 is MNHEY and CDR2 is SMNVEV in the germline V gene (reference sequence). The V end was cut by 2 bases, the J end by 2 bases, with 12 bases between.

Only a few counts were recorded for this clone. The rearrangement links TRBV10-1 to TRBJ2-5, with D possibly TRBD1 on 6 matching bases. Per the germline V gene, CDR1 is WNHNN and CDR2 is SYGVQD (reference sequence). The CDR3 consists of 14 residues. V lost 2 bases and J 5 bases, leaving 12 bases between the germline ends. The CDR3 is CASSEQQGRETQYF. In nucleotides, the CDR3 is TGCGCCAGCAGTGAGCAACAGGGCCGTGAGACCCAGTACTTC.

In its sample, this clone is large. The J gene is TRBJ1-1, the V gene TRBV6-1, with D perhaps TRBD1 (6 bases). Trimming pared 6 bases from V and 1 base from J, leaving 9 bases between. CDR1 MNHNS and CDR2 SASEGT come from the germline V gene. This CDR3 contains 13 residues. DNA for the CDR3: TGTGCCAGCAGAGCGGACAGGAACACTGAAGCTTTCTTT. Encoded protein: CASRADRNTEAFF.

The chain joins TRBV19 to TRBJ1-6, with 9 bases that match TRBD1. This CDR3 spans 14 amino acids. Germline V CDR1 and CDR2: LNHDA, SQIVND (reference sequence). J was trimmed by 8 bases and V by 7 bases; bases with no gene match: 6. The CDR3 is CASKTGGQHSPLHF. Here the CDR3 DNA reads TGTGCCAGTAAAACAGGGGGCCAACATTCACCCCTCCACTTT.

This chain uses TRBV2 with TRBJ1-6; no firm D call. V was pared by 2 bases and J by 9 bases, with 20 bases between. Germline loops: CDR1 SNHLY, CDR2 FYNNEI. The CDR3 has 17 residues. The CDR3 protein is CASSENQAGPPGSPLHF. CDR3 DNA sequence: TGTGCCAGCAGTGAAAACCAGGCTGGACCCCCGGGTTCACCCCTCCACTTT. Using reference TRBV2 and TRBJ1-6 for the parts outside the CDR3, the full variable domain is EPEVTQTPSHQVTQMGQEVILRCVPISNHLYFYWYRQILGQKVEFLVSFYNNEISEKSEIFDDQFSVERPDGSNFTLKIRSTKLEDSAMYFCASSENQAGPPGSPLHFGNGTRLTVT.

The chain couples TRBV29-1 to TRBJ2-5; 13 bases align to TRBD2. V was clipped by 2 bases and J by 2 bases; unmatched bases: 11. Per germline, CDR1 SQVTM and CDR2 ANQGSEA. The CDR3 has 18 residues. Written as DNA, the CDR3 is TGCAGCGTTGAATCGGGAGGACTAGCGGGGGAGAATCAAGAGACCCAGTACTTC. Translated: CSVESGGLAGENQETQYF.

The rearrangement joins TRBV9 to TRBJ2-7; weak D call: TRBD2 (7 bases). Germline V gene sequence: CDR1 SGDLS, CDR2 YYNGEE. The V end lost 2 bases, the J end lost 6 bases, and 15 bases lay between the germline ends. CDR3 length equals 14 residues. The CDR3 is CASSVEAGGLEQYF. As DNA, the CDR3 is TGTGCCAGCAGCGTGGAGGCCGGGGGGCTCGAGCAGTACTTC. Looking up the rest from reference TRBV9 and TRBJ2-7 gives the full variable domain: DSGVTQTPKHLITATGQRVTLRCSPRSGDLSVYWYQQSLDQGLQFLIQYYNGEERAKGNILERFSAQQFPDLHSELNLSSLELGDSALYFCASSVEAGGLEQYFGPGTRLTVT.

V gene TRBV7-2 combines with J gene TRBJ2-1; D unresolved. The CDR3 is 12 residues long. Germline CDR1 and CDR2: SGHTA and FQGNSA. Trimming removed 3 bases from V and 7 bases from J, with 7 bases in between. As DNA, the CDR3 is TGTGCCAGCAGCTTTAAAAGGAATGAGCAGTTCTTC. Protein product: CASSFKRNEQFF.

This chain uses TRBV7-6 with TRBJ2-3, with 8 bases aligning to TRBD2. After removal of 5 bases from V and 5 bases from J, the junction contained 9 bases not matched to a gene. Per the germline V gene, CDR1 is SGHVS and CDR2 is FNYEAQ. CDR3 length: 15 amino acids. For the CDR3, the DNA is TGTGCCAGCAGCCCCGAGCGGGGGTGGATAGATACGCAGTATTTT. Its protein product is CASSPERGWIDTQYF. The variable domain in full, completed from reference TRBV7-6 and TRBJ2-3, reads GAGVSQSPRYKVTKRGQDVALRCDPISGHVSLYWYRQALGQGPEFLTYFNYEAQQDKSGLPNDRFSAERPEGSISTLTIQRTEQRDSAMYRCASSPERGWIDTQYFGPGTRLTVL.